Following are 13 T cell receptor beta chains from one sample sequenced in a study of blood T cell repertoires in COVID-19 (dated by TCRdb to about 2020). Library generation was performed with the immunoSEQ multiplex PCR assay. As stored in TCRdb, this immuneACCESS dataset retains in-frame rearrangements with V and J assigned. A fraction of the clones does not appear; measured against another copy, unresolved V genes explain less than half of the discrepancy, and the remainder lacks a known reason. This sample has some 170,000 clones in its table, and roughly 80% of those were observed once. The ten largest clones add up to about 8% of the sample. Sequencing was carried out using peripheral blood. These receptors were obtained from an older woman with acute or convalescent COVID-19.

The rearrangement links TRBV4-2 to TRBJ2-5, with D perhaps matching TRBD1 (5 bases). Germline-derived CDR1 and CDR2 are LGHNA and YNFKEQ. V was cut by 1 base and J by 1 base, with 10 bases left in between. The CDR3 has 15 amino acids. The DNA of the CDR3 is TGTGCCAGCAGCCAAGTCAGCAGGGTCCAAGAGACCCAGTACTTC. It is translated as CASSQVSRVQETQYF.

The table lists this clone with a count of one. The chain carries TRBV7-6 and TRBJ2-7, with 10 nucleotides matching TRBD2. Trimming removed 2 bases from V and 2 bases from J; junction bases left unmatched: 6. The CDR3 covers 16 residues. The germline CDR1 and CDR2 sequences are SGHVS and FNYEAQ. The CDR3 bases are TGTGCCAGCAGCTTACCCCAGCGGGGGGGGACCTACGAGCAGTACTTC. As protein: CASSLPQRGGTYEQYF.

The V gene is TRBV15, the J gene TRBJ2-7; maybe TRBD1 (6 bases). The CDR3 consists of 15 residues. The V gene's germline CDR1 is LNHNV and CDR2 YYDKDF (reference sequence). The germline V and J ends were trimmed by 0 bases and 3 bases, with 12 bases remaining between them. CDR3: CATSRDRIQGYEQYF. DNA of the CDR3: TGTGCCACCAGCAGAGATAGGATACAGGGCTACGAGCAGTACTTC.

The chain is built from TRBV4-1 and TRBJ2-7; 9 bases fit TRBD1. The germline V gene encodes CDR1 MGHRA and CDR2 YSYEKL. V gave up 5 bases and J gave up 0 bases; unmatched junction bases: 5. CDR3 length equals 15 residues. This CDR3 is CASSTRTGVSYEQYF. CDR3 DNA: TGCGCCAGCAGCACCCGGACAGGGGTCTCCTACGAGCAGTACTTC.

The chain's CDR3 is CASSLGRLRGYTF. CDR3 in DNA: TGTGCCAGCAGCTTGGGACGACTGAGGGGCTACACCTTC. The V gene is TRBV5-6, the J gene TRBJ1-2; no definite D call. The CDR3 totals 13 residues. Trimming shortened V by 0 bases and J by 8 bases, and 11 bases separated the two germline ends. Germline CDR1 reads SGHDT; CDR2 reads YYEEEE.

The chain employs TRBV11-2 and TRBJ2-7, with D perhaps matching TRBD2 (5 bases). V gave up 2 bases and J gave up 1 base, with 9 bases separating them. The CDR3 runs 14 residues. Germline-derived CDR1 and CDR2 are SGHAT and FQNNGV. CDR3 sequence: CASSLLRGSYEQYF. DNA for the CDR3: TGTGCCAGCAGCTTACTTCGGGGATCCTACGAGCAGTACTTC.

The genes are TRBV6-5 and TRBJ2-7, with D unresolved. This CDR3 has 15 amino acids. Trimming left V 5 bases short and J 0 bases short, with 14 bases between. Germline CDR1 reads MNHEY; CDR2 reads SVGAGI. CDR3 amino acids: CASSPRLPGSYEQYF. The CDR3 DNA sequence: TGTGCCAGCAGTCCCCGCCTACCAGGCTCCTACGAGCAGTACTTC.

This rearrangement joins TRBV4-3 to TRBJ2-3; 7 nucleotides line up with TRBD2. The germline CDR1 and CDR2 sequences are LGHNA and YSLEER. The CDR3 runs to 17 residues. The J segment lost 5 bases and the V segment lost 0 bases, leaving 11 bases of the junction unmatched. The CDR3 nucleotides read TGCGCCAGCAGCCAAGATGGGGGGGGTGCGAAGGGAGATACGCAGTATTTT. Amino acid sequence: CASSQDGGGAKGDTQYF.

J is TRBJ2-3 and V is TRBV7-9; the D is unclear. The V end lost 5 bases, the J end lost 1 base, and 7 bases lay between the germline ends. This CDR3 spans 13 amino acids. Germline V gene sequence: CDR1 SEHNR, CDR2 FQNEAQ (reference sequence). CDR3 coding DNA: TGTGCCAGCAGCCGCGCGGGCACAGATACGCAGTATTTT. It specifies CASSRAGTDTQYF.

V is TRBV19 and J is TRBJ2-4; TRBD1 matches 8 bases. Unmatched junction bases numbered 5, after V lost 4 bases and J lost 9 bases. Germline V CDR1 and CDR2: LNHDA, SQIVND (reference sequence). The CDR3 length is 13 residues. This chain's CDR3 is CASSRQGASIQYF. CDR3 bases: TGTGCCAGTAGTAGGCAGGGGGCGAGCATTCAGTACTTC.

J is TRBJ2-3 and V is TRBV24-1; 9 bases fit TRBD2. Germline V CDR1 and CDR2: KGHDR, SFDVKD. This CDR3 has 17 amino acids. V lost 0 bases, J lost 5 bases, and 8 bases stayed unmatched. CDR3 amino acids: CATSDLGRGLAVDTQYF. The CDR3, as DNA: TGTGCCACCAGTGATTTGGGCAGGGGACTAGCAGTAGATACGCAGTATTTT.

The J gene is TRBJ1-1, the V gene TRBV6-1; TRBD1 is a possible D gene (5 bases). V lost 3 bases, J lost 8 bases, and 16 bases lay in between. The CDR3 is 14 amino acids. Germline values: CDR1 MNHNS, CDR2 SASEGT. CDR3 sequence: CASSDVRGGFEAFF. The CDR3 nucleotides are TGTGCCAGCAGTGATGTAAGGGGAGGGTTCGAAGCTTTCTTT.

The chain uses TRBV5-4 and TRBJ2-5; 8 bases map to TRBD2. The J segment lost 1 base and the V segment lost 0 bases, leaving 2 bases of the junction unmatched. This CDR3 has 15 amino acids. Germline-derived CDR1 and CDR2 are SGHNT and YYREEE (reference sequence). The CDR3 loop is CASSLGTSGQETQYF. The CDR3, as DNA: TGTGCCAGCAGCTTGGGTACTAGCGGCCAAGAGACCCAGTACTTC.